These 28 T cell receptor beta chains were sequenced from one sample in a study of blood T cells in healthy people across ages. Together with a sample-barcoded 5' primer, a J-beta primer mix was included in a second PCR lasting about 7 to 12 cycles. TCRdb processed the 5' RACE reads anew with MiXCR; each CDR3 protein has one entry. The repertoire includes some 1 million distinct CDR3 sequences, roughly 45% of them detected once, and approximately 19% sits in the top ten. The specimen was blood. These receptors were taken from a woman aged 60-75 years in good health.

On this clonotype itself: Compared with germline, one end of the junction differs, possibly owing to a read error. The chain has TRBV6-5 and TRBJ2-1, with D perhaps matching TRBD2 (5 bases). The J call may be mistaken, given a closer DNA end match to TRBJ2-7. The CDR3 consists of 15 residues. The germline gives CDR1 MNHEY, CDR2 SVGAGI. CDR3 region: CASSTSRDLYNEQYF. The CDR3, as DNA: TGCGCCAGCAGCACCTCCCGGGATCTTTACAATGAGCAGTACTTC.

This rearrangement joins TRBV2 to TRBJ2-5; no clear D. The CDR3 length is 15 residues. Germline-derived CDR1 and CDR2 are SNHLY and FYNNEI. V lost 3 bases and J 0 bases, leaving 11 bases between the germline ends. Here the CDR3 DNA reads TGTGCCAGCAGTGAGGTCCCCCAAGACCAAGAGACCCAGTACTTC. As protein: CASSEVPQDQETQYF.

The J gene is TRBJ2-5, the V gene TRBV6-6, with 9 bases matching TRBD1. Looked up from germline, CDR1 is MNHNY and CDR2 is SVGAGI (reference sequence). V gave up 6 bases and J gave up 5 bases; unmatched junction bases: 10. This CDR3 spans 15 amino acids. CDR3 residues: CASSPLQGAGETQYF. Here the CDR3 DNA reads TGTGCCAGCAGCCCTTTACAGGGGGCTGGGGAGACCCAGTACTTC.

The chain uses TRBV7-9 and TRBJ2-1, with TRBD2 identical over 12 bases. V lost 5 bases and J lost 3; bases outside the gene matches: 14. This CDR3 spans 19 amino acids. Germline V gives CDR1 SEHNR, CDR2 FQNEAQ (reference sequence). The CDR3 sequence is CASSPRLAGVRTRYNEQFF. In DNA, the CDR3 is TGTGCCAGCAGCCCACGACTAGCGGGAGTTAGGACTCGCTACAATGAGCAGTTCTTC.

This clonotype has only a few counts. The chain combines TRBV12-5 with TRBJ2-7, with D perhaps TRBD1 (5 bases). The germline V gene encodes CDR1 LGHNT and CDR2 FRNRAP. The V end was cut by 1 base, the J end by 4 bases, with 23 bases between. The CDR3 spans 18 residues. In DNA, the CDR3 is TGTGCTAGTGGTTTGGAGGTATCAGGGCCCCCCGTCCCTTACGAGCAGTACTTC. It encodes CASGLEVSGPPVPYEQYF.

The rearrangement links TRBV5-1 to TRBJ2-5; TRBD1 aligns across 7 bases. Germline V lookup: CDR1 SGHRS, CDR2 YFSETQ. V lost 6 bases, J lost 4 bases, and 6 bases stayed unmatched. This CDR3 spans 13 amino acids. CDR3 DNA: TGCGCCAGCACCCGGGACAGCTCAGAGACCCAGTACTTC. It translates to CASTRDSSETQYF.

The chain employs TRBV9 and TRBJ1-5; D unclear. The CDR3 is made up of 13 amino acids. From germline, CDR1 is SGDLS and CDR2 YYNGEE. The ends were cut back, 3 bases at V and 9 bases at J, with 13 bases in the middle. The CDR3: CASSGFPGGPQHF. CDR3 bases: TGTGCCAGCAGCGGGTTCCCCGGCGGGCCCCAGCATTTT. The full variable domain, its missing parts supplied by reference TRBV9 and TRBJ1-5, is DSGVTQTPKHLITATGQRVTLRCSPRSGDLSVYWYQQSLDQGLQFLIQYYNGEERAKGNILERFSAQQFPDLHSELNLSSLELGDSALYFCASSGFPGGPQHFGDGTRLSIL.

The chain links TRBV7-9 to TRBJ2-1; D perhaps matches TRBD2 (5 bases). The ends were cut back, 5 bases at V and 10 bases at J, with 24 bases in the middle. Germline loops: CDR1 SEHNR, CDR2 FQNEAQ (reference sequence). There are 16 residues in the CDR3. This CDR3 reads CASSRASSASGGEQFF. The CDR3 DNA is TGTGCCAGCAGCCGCGCCTCCAGCGCCTCGGGCGGGGAGCAGTTCTTC. Full variable domain (missing parts from reference TRBV7-9 and TRBJ2-1): DTGVSQNPRHKITKRGQNVTFRCDPISEHNRLYWYRQTLGQGPEFLTYFQNEAQLEKSRLLSDRFSAERPKGSFSTLEIQRTEQGDSAMYLCASSRASSASGGEQFFGPGTRLTVL.

This clonotype was counted between two and nine times. V usage is TRBV11-2 and J usage is TRBJ2-5; TRBD2 matches 12 bases. V shed 6 bases, J shed 5 bases, and the junction held 7 bases outside the gene matches. In germline, CDR1 is SGHAT, CDR2 FQNNGV. The length of the CDR3 is 15 residues. The CDR3 here is CASSLRLAGVETQYF. The CDR3 coding sequence is TGTGCCAGCAGTCTAAGACTAGCGGGAGTTGAGACCCAGTACTTC.

Of note for this clonotype: A much bigger clone sits one base away, suggesting this may be a read error. The chain carries TRBV11-2 and TRBJ2-5; D is unresolved. There are 14 residues in the CDR3. V dropped 1 base and J dropped 5 bases, with 11 bases sitting between them. CDR1 SGHAT and CDR2 FQNNGV come from the germline V gene. The CDR3 nucleotides read TGTGCCAGCAGCTTAGTAGGGCTTTTTGAGACCCAGTACTTC. This translates into CASSLVGLFETQYF.

V is TRBV10-3 and J is TRBJ1-2; TRBD1 matches at 7 bases. Losses at the gene ends were 4 bases for V and 4 bases for J; bases not matched to a gene: 3. Germline lookup yields CDR1 ENHRY and CDR2 SYGVKD. The CDR3 runs 13 residues. DNA for the CDR3: TGTGCCATCAGTGGGACAGGACTCTATGGCTACACCTTC. Residues: CAISGTGLYGYTF.

This clonotype was seen more than once but under ten times. DNA of the CDR3: TGTGCCTGTCCCGCGGGAGGTTCCTCCATCTACGAGCAGTACTTC. Translation gives CACPAGGSSIYEQYF. The J gene is TRBJ2-7, the V gene TRBV30, with 8 bases fitting TRBD2. Germline lookup yields CDR1 GTSNPN and CDR2 SVGIG (reference sequence). The CDR3 runs to 15 residues. Trimming removed 6 bases from V and 3 bases from J; junction bases left unmatched: 13.

The table lists this clonotype with a few counts. A read error may be the cause here, since a much bigger clone is one base away. The rearrangement joins TRBV7-2 to TRBJ2-4, with TRBD2 matching 8 bases. With the DNA end fitting TRBJ2-7 better, the J assignment may be wrong. Germline V CDR1 and CDR2: SGHTA, FQGNSA. The CDR3 is 16 residues long. The CDR3 sequence: CASSPALAGRSYEQYF. DNA of the CDR3: TGTGCCAGCAGCCCAGCTCTAGCGGGCCGCTCCTACGAGCAGTACTTC.

The rearrangement joins TRBV9 to TRBJ1-1; D may be TRBD1 (5 bases). CDR1 SGDLS and CDR2 YYNGEE come from the germline V gene. This CDR3 is built from 14 residues. V was pared by 4 bases and J by 6 bases, with 16 bases between. CDR3 sequence reads: CASSLTSSGPEAFF. The CDR3 DNA sequence: TGTGCCAGCAGCCTTACCTCCTCGGGGCCTGAAGCTTTCTTT.

The CDR3 DNA reads as TGTGCCAGCAGCCAATGGCAGAACACTGAAGCTTTCTTT. The encoded protein is CASSQWQNTEAFF. This chain links TRBV3-1 with TRBJ1-1, with D uncertain. The ends were cut back, 2 bases at V and 1 base at J, with 5 bases in the middle. Germline V gene lookup returns CDR1 LGHDT and CDR2 YNNKEL (reference sequence). The CDR3 extends over 13 amino acids.

In this sample, this clonotype turned up a few times. The rearrangement uses TRBV11-2 and TRBJ2-7; unclear D gene. The J call may be in error: the DNA end matches TRBJ2-5 better. Germline CDR1 and CDR2: SGHAT and FQNNGV. The CDR3 covers 15 residues. The CDR3 DNA is TGTGCCAGCAGCTTAGCCAAGATAGGGCGCGAGACCCAGTACTTC. It codes for CASSLAKIGRETQYF.

The chain uses TRBV20-1 and TRBJ2-1; 13 nucleotides align to TRBD2. The CDR3 has 16 residues. Germline assignment: CDR1 DFQATT and CDR2 SNEGSKA (reference sequence). The ends lost 0 bases at V and 3 bases at J; junction bases unmatched: 2. The CDR3 bases are TGCAGTGCTAGAGATCGGACTAGCGGGAGCTACAATGAGCAGTTCTTC. As protein: CSARDRTSGSYNEQFF.

This clonotype was detected many times. The genes are TRBV5-4 and TRBJ2-7; 14 nucleotides agree with TRBD2. Losses at the gene ends were 2 bases for V and 4 bases for J; bases not matched to a gene: 2. Germline values: CDR1 SGHNT, CDR2 YYREEE (reference sequence). The CDR3 has 15 residues. CDR3: CASSFGTSGSYEQYF. CDR3 coding DNA: TGTGCCAGCAGCTTCGGGACTAGCGGGAGTTACGAGCAGTACTTC. The full variable domain, completed using reference TRBV5-4 and TRBJ2-7, is ETGVTQSPTHLIKTRGQQVTLRCSSQSGHNTVSWYQQALGQGPQFIFQYYREEENGRGNFPPRFSGLQFPNYSSELNVNALELDDSALYLCASSFGTSGSYEQYFGPGTRLTVT.

V and J are TRBV3-1 and TRBJ2-7, with 7 nucleotides matching TRBD1. The J call may not be correct, given that the DNA end is closer to TRBJ2-5. The CDR3 consists of 14 residues. Germline assignment: CDR1 LGHDT and CDR2 YNNKEL (reference sequence). The CDR3 bases are TGTGCCAGCAGCCAGGGTACAGGGGCGGAGACCCAGTACTTC. It translates to CASSQGTGAETQYF.

In its sample, this clonotype was seen a few times. The gene calls are TRBV28 and TRBJ1-5; D is ambiguous. Germline CDR1 and CDR2: MDHEN and SYDVKM. The CDR3 is 14 amino acids. The germline V and J ends were trimmed by 3 bases and 3 bases, with 9 bases remaining between them. The CDR3 loop is CASSFMDNNQPQHF. CDR3 nucleotides: TGTGCCAGCAGTTTTATGGATAACAATCAGCCCCAGCATTTT.

Of note for this clonotype: The junction and the germline gene differ at one end; a read error may be behind it. V gene TRBV14 combines with J gene TRBJ2-4; 16 positions agree with TRBD2. TRBJ2-7 explains the end of the DNA better; the J call may be wrong. Germline CDR1 reads SGHDN; CDR2 reads FVKESK. There are 18 residues in the CDR3. The CDR3 is CVSSQREPGLAGGDEQYF. The CDR3 DNA sequence: TGTGTCAGCAGCCAAAGAGAACCGGGACTAGCGGGAGGGGACGAGCAGTACTTC.

In this sample, this clonotype turned up a few times. The gene calls are TRBV28 and TRBJ2-7; TRBD1 aligns across 9 bases. V gave up 3 bases and J gave up 5 bases; unmatched junction bases: 8. Germline assignment: CDR1 MDHEN and CDR2 SYDVKM. CDR3 size: 15 residues. CDR3 residues: CASSLMGTGINEQYF. The CDR3 region has the DNA TGTGCCAGCAGTTTGATGGGGACAGGGATCAACGAGCAGTACTTC.

The DNA for the CDR3 is TGCAGCGTTGCCGCAAGTCTAGCTCAGAACAATGAGCAGTACTTC. It encodes CSVAASLAQNNEQYF. This chain connects TRBV29-1 to TRBJ2-1; tentatively, D is TRBD2 (5 bases). The J call may be mistaken, given a closer DNA end match to TRBJ2-7. The CDR3 is 15 residues long. Looked up from germline, CDR1 is SQVTM and CDR2 is ANQGSEA.

This clonotype has more than one count but fewer than ten. The chain combines TRBV7-8 with TRBJ2-1; D might be TRBD1 or TRBD2, each matching 5 bases. The CDR3 has 16 amino acids. V lost 0 bases, J lost 13 bases, and 22 bases lay in between. Looked up from germline, CDR1 is SGHVS and CDR2 is FQNEAQ. The CDR3 here is CASSLARVISKRGQFF. Written as DNA, the CDR3 is TGTGCCAGCAGCTTAGCGAGGGTCATCTCGAAAAGGGGACAGTTCTTC.

This chain connects TRBV6-6 to TRBJ2-7; no firm D call. Trimming pared 6 bases from V and 6 bases from J, leaving 15 bases between. The V gene's germline CDR1 is MNHNY and CDR2 SVGAGI (reference sequence). The CDR3 covers 13 residues. This CDR3 is CASRAGGKVEQYF. The DNA of the CDR3 is TGTGCCAGCAGGGCCGGTGGGAAAGTCGAGCAGTACTTC.

The rearrangement uses TRBV20-1 and TRBJ2-5; TRBD1 matches at 8 bases. The germline V gene encodes CDR1 DFQATT and CDR2 SNEGSKA (reference sequence). This CDR3 is built from 13 residues. Trimming cost V 4 bases and J 11 bases; bases outside gene matches: 12. CDR3 sequence (DNA): TGCAGTGCTAAGGTCCAGGGGGCTCAGGAGCAGTACTTC. This codes for CSAKVQGAQEQYF.

J is TRBJ2-4 and V is TRBV18, with D possibly being TRBD1 or TRBD2 (5 bases each). V lost 1 base to trimming and J lost 4 bases, with 11 bases between them. CDR3 size: 15 residues. Germline V gene lookup returns CDR1 KGHSH and CDR2 LQKENI. The CDR3 loop is CASSPLQDLKNIQYF. The DNA for the CDR3 is TGTGCCAGCTCACCACTACAGGACTTAAAAAACATTCAGTACTTC. Looking up the rest from reference TRBV18 and TRBJ2-4 gives the full variable domain: NAGVMQNPRHLVRRRGQEARLRCSPMKGHSHVYWYRQLPEEGLKFMVYLQKENIIDESGMPKERFSAEFPKEGPSILRIQQVVRGDSAAYFCASSPLQDLKNIQYFGAGTRLSVL.

This clonotype was seen more than once but under ten times. The V call is TRBV6-6, the J call TRBJ2-1; TRBD2 matches 10 bases. V was pared by 2 bases and J by 4 bases, with 5 bases of the junction left unmatched. Germline values: CDR1 MNHNY, CDR2 SVGAGI (reference sequence). The CDR3 runs 16 residues. The CDR3, as DNA: TGTGCCAGCAGTTACCAGCGAGCGGGAGGGTACAATGAGCAGTTCTTC. The encoded protein is CASSYQRAGGYNEQFF.